This entry concerns a single TCR beta chain. The entry originates in a study of cytomegalovirus exposure and HLA in healthy donors. Per germline, CDR1 KGHSH and CDR2 LQKENI. The CDR3 is 11 amino acids. The PCR ran on 60 Vbeta and 13 Jbeta primers. The protocol was immunoSEQ multiplex PCR, while the TCRdb copy is restricted to in-frame clones and leaves out a portion. There are fewer than 150,000 clones in the sample; 79% occur only once, and approximately 7% lies in the top ten. This clonotype originated in a man in his forties in good health and CMV-seropositive. The chain links TRBV18 to TRBJ1-1; 8 bases fit TRBD1. Specimen: PBMCs. The CDR3 sequence: CRGQGNTEAFF. Here the CDR3 DNA reads TGTCGCGGACAGGGGAACACTGAAGCTTTCTTT.